This TCR beta chain was identified during a study of early T cells in non-severe SARS-CoV-2 infection (dated by TCRdb to about 2021). Regarding the study in general: Because TCR sequencing was done on bulk RNA from unsorted whole blood, the alpha and beta chains could not be paired.

A case-control design nested within a healthcare worker cohort in London, UK, was used, with weekly nasopharyngeal swab PCR tests and blood sampling performed. Between 23 and 31 March 2020, the week of the UK lockdown, healthcare workers were enrolled and then followed up weekly for as long as 16 weeks. To prepare the library, 5' RACE was applied. Sequencing was performed on a NextSeq 500. To correct for sequencing error and PCR bias, the TCR library protocol tagged individual cDNA molecules with unique molecular identifiers. Both TCR alpha and beta chains were sequenced, and tight co-correlation was observed between alpha and beta sequence abundances in each sample. On the study's bioinformatics: Decombinator V4 was used to annotate the V gene, J gene and CDR3 of the TCR sequences. Expanded TCRs were defined as changing significantly between any two time points under a Poisson model with p below 0.0001. TCR abundances were normalised to the total number of TCRs sequenced per sample and expressed as counts per million. TRAV1-2 paired with TRAJ12, TRAJ20 or TRAJ33 defined MAIT TCRs, while TRAV10 paired with TRAJ18 defined iNKT TCRs. VDJdb, accessed 1 November 2021, was searched for CMV, EBV and SARS-CoV-2 annotated TCRs, with TCRs annotated for multiple antigens excluded. TCRdb applied fastp at Q25 and MiXCR to the public reads, then kept only in-frame beta chains. Identical CDR3 protein sequences are pooled into one entry, listed with their most common genes and DNA. The V and J calls and clone size are TCRdb's, not the authors'. The sample records tens of thousands of distinct CDR3 sequences, around 13% of which are singletons. In total, the top ten clones hold 4.5% to 6% of the sample.

The CDR3 runs 18 amino acids, cysteine and phenylalanine included. Solely the CDR3 DNA is kept, with 54 bases framed from the first base. CDR1 and CDR2 are read off the germline V gene as MNHEY and SVGAGI. The germline V end is reduced by 5 bases and the J end by 0 bases; junction bases left unmatched: 7. The study at large found these results: VDJdb matching was skewed toward anti-spike CD8 responses, so virus-specific expansions were likely underestimated and private and CD4 specificities were missed.

Turning to this clonotype: Its antigen is still unknown. Base quality data are lacking; no much larger clone is found one base away.

The specimen was whole blood. This TCR was sampled from an adult who was a healthcare worker with PCR-confirmed SARS-CoV-2 infection or an uninfected control (not recorded which). The rearrangement combines TRBV6-5 with TRBJ2-6, and 10 junction bases match TRBD1. The DNA sequence follows: TGTGCCAGCAGTGGATCGGACAGGGGGATCTCTGGGGCCAACGTCCTGACTTTC. The encoded protein is CASSGSDRGISGANVLTF.